This T cell receptor beta chain was recovered during a study of T cells in Graves' hyperthyroidism and ophthalmopathy. Study results and limitations: Among clonotypes expanded in thyroid above 0.001, most were also found in blood. A model of 13 V-J features distinguished ophthalmopathy from stable hyperthyroidism.

This clonotype was counted many times. What it binds is not known. Exclusion followed for patients with uncontrolled infection, other autoimmune disease, pregnancy or lactation. Orbital computed tomography, thyroid ultrasound, serum thyroxine and TRAb, and clinical symptoms together informed the diagnoses. There were TCR beta CDR3 regions amplified from RNA transcripts. A first-round RT-PCR of the TCR CDR3 used the HTBI primer set. One entry per CDR3 protein, called by TCRdb with MiXCR from the multiplex PCR reads. This table holds 330,000 or so distinct CDR3 sequences, 18% found once. Sequencing was done on a sample of blood. This TCR was sampled from a woman in her thirties or forties with Graves' ophthalmopathy.

The CDR3 DNA reads TGTGCTAGTGGTTTGGAACAGGGTCGGGGCGAGACCCAGTACTTC. It specifies CASGLEQGRGETQYF. The J gene is TRBJ2-5, the V gene TRBV12-5; a weak D match, TRBD1 (6 bases). Trimming stripped 1 base from V and 5 bases from J, with 14 bases between. The CDR3 loop spans 15 amino acids. Germline loops: CDR1 LGHNT, CDR2 FRNRAP. The full variable domain, in which reference TRBV12-5 and TRBJ2-5 provide the parts outside the CDR3, is DARVTQTPRHKVTEMGQEVTMRCQPILGHNTVFWYRQTMMQGLELLAYFRNRAPLDDSGMPKDRFSAEMPDATLATLKIQPSEPRDSAVYFCASGLEQGRGETQYFGPGTRLLVL.